The clone carrying this TCR beta chain has more than one count but fewer than ten. These data originate in a study of response to subunit inactivated influenza vaccine. The length of the CDR3 is 11 residues. CDR1 LGHDT and CDR2 YNNKEL come from the germline V gene (reference sequence). Trimming removed 5 bases at V and 4 bases at J, with 5 bases between. TCRdb reprocessed the RT-PCR reads via MiXCR and lists one record per CDR3 protein. The sample contains fewer than 650,000 distinct CDR3 sequences, approximately 13% of which appear only once. The clonotype comes from a man aged 45-60 years who received an inactivated influenza vaccine. The chain uses TRBV3-1 and TRBJ1-2, with D uncertain. The specimen was PBMCs from blood, collected roughly 46 days after vaccination. Here the CDR3 reads CASSSVYGYTF. CDR3 in DNA: TGTGCCAGCAGCTCCGTCTATGGCTACACCTTC.